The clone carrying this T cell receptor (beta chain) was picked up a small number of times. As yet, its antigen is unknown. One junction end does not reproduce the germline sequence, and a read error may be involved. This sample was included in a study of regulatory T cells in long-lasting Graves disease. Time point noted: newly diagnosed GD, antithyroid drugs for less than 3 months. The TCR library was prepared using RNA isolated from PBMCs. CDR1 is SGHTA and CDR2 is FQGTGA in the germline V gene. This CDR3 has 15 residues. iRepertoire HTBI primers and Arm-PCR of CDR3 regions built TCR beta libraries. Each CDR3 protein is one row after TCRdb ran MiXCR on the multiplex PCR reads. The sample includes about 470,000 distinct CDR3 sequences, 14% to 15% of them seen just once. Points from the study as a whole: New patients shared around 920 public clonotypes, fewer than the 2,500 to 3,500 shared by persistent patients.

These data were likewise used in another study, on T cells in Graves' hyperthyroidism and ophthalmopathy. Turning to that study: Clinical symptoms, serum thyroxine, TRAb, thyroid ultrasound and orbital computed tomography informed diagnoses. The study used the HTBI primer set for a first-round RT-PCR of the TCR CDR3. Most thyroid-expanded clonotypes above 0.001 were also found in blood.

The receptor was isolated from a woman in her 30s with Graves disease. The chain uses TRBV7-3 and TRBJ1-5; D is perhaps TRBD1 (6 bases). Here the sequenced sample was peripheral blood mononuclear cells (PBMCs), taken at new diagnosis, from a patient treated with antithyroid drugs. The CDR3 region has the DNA TGCGCCAGCAGCCAGTACAGGGAAAAAGGTCAGCCCCAGCATTTT. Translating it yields CASSQYREKGQPQHF.